The next 14 T cell receptor beta chains were all read from a single sample in a study of blood T cells in healthy people across ages. A second PCR, run for about 6 to 11 cycles, used a sample-barcoded 5' primer plus a J-beta primer mix. TCRdb re-called the 5' RACE reads with MiXCR, one entry per CDR3 protein. The repertoire holds 650,000 to 900,000 distinct CDR3 sequences, around 62% seen once, with about 30% in the top ten. The specimen was blood. Receptor source: a man aged 25 to 40 in good health.

This sequence joins TRBV4-3 and TRBJ1-2; D may be TRBD1 (5 bases). Per germline, CDR1 LGHNA and CDR2 YSLEER. The V gene lost 0 bases and the J gene lost 5 bases, with 13 bases spanning the gap. This CDR3 comprises 15 residues. The CDR3 here is CASSQDGSGLYGYTF. The CDR3 DNA reads as TGCGCCAGCAGCCAAGATGGGTCAGGGCTTTATGGCTACACCTTC.

The DNA for the CDR3 is TGTGCCAGCAGTGGAAACAGGGGCAATCAGCCCCAGCATTTT. It translates to CASSGNRGNQPQHF. The chain employs TRBV2 and TRBJ1-5; D possibly corresponds to TRBD1 (6 bases). Germline CDR1 SNHLY, CDR2 FYNNEI. V gave up 4 bases and J gave up 2 bases, with 9 bases separating them. The CDR3 spans 14 residues.

This clonotype was detected only a few times. This chain links TRBV7-2 with TRBJ2-7; D is possibly TRBD2 (5 bases). The V end was cut by 4 bases, the J end by 5 bases, with 15 bases between. Germline V gene lookup returns CDR1 SGHTA and CDR2 FQGNSA. The CDR3 sequence is 14 residues long. CDR3: CASSYNDYVDEQYF. The CDR3 bases are TGTGCCAGCAGCTACAACGACTATGTGGACGAGCAGTACTTC.

This chain connects TRBV24-1 to TRBJ2-7; weak D call: TRBD2 (6 bases). The DNA matches TRBJ2-5 better at its end, which makes the J call doubtful. Germline V CDR1 and CDR2: KGHDR, SFDVKD. This CDR3 is built from 16 residues. The CDR3 is CATSDFRVGGGETQYF. DNA of the CDR3: TGTGCCACCAGTGATTTTCGTGTCGGGGGTGGGGAGACCCAGTACTTC.

This chain connects TRBV10-3 to TRBJ1-2; no definite D call. Between the trimmed V and J ends, which lost 8 bases and 7 bases, there was a span of 17 bases. CDR3 length: 13 residues. In germline, CDR1 is ENHRY, CDR2 SYGVKD. CDR3 sequence (DNA): TGTGCCATCTCCGAAGACTCCCCGGGTGGCTACACCTTC. Translating it yields CAISEDSPGGYTF.

The chain combines TRBV7-2 with TRBJ2-3, with D maybe TRBD2 (6 bases). The V gene lost 6 bases and the J gene lost 6 bases, with 16 bases spanning the gap. CDR3 length equals 14 residues. Per the germline V gene, CDR1 is SGHTA and CDR2 is FQGNSA. The CDR3 bases are TGTGCCAGCAGACCTGGTGGGGGGAGGGATACGCAGTATTTT. The encoded protein is CASRPGGGRDTQYF.

A single count supports this clonotype. The chain combines TRBV20-1 with TRBJ2-7, with 7 bases that match TRBD1. In germline, CDR1 is DFQATT, CDR2 SNEGSKA (reference sequence). V gave up 6 bases and J gave up 0 bases; unmatched junction bases: 8. The CDR3 spans 14 residues. Here the CDR3 DNA reads TGCAGTGCCGATCGGACAGGCGCCTCCTACGAGCAGTACTTC. Translating gives CSADRTGASYEQYF.

V usage is TRBV4-3 and J usage is TRBJ1-2; possibly TRBD1 for D (5 bases). The CDR3 runs 16 residues. Trimming removed 0 bases from V and 6 bases from J, with 17 bases in between. CDR1 and CDR2 (germline): LGHNA, YSLEER. Here the CDR3 DNA reads TGCGCCAGCAGCCAAGACGGGGCTCCATTGCCTCATGGCTACACCTTC. It yields the protein CASSQDGAPLPHGYTF.

V usage is TRBV20-1 and J usage is TRBJ2-5; D perhaps matches TRBD2 (6 bases). The J call may be faulty, since TRBJ2-7 better matches the DNA end. In germline, CDR1 is DFQATT, CDR2 SNEGSKA (reference sequence). The CDR3 runs to 15 residues. The CDR3 sequence is CSARALEGLGHEQYF. In nucleotides, the CDR3 is TGCAGTGCTAGAGCCTTGGAGGGGTTAGGCCACGAGCAGTACTTC.

The J gene is TRBJ2-4, the V gene TRBV12-3 or TRBV12-4; TRBD2 matches at 11 bases. The J call may be mistaken, given a closer DNA end match to TRBJ2-7. This CDR3 has 13 residues. CDR3 loop: CASSRLAGHEQYF. CDR3 DNA sequence: TGTGCCAGCAGTCGACTAGCGGGGCACGAGCAGTACTTC.

The rearrangement uses TRBV9 and TRBJ1-4, with a tentative D call TRBD1 (6 bases). The germline gives CDR1 SGDLS, CDR2 YYNGEE. The V end lost 6 bases, the J end lost 3 bases, and 12 bases lay between the germline ends. CDR3 length: 14 residues. Here the CDR3 reads CASNGGAPNEKLFF. The CDR3 DNA reads as TGTGCCAGCAACGGGGGCGCTCCTAATGAAAAACTGTTTTTT.

The CDR3, as DNA: TGTGCCACCAGTGGACTAGCTAGCACAGATACGCAGTATTTT. The encoded protein is CATSGLASTDTQYF. The chain employs TRBV24-1 and TRBJ2-3; TRBD2 agrees at 7 bases. V was pared by 5 bases and J by 0 bases, with 1 base of the junction left unmatched. Germline assignment: CDR1 KGHDR and CDR2 SFDVKD. The CDR3 extends over 14 amino acids.

The V call is TRBV10-3, the J call TRBJ2-1; no clear D gene. The CDR3 totals 13 residues. Trimming removed 3 bases from V and 12 bases from J, with 15 bases in between. Per the germline V gene, CDR1 is ENHRY and CDR2 is SYGVKD. CDR3 protein: CAISDSSPSWQFF. The CDR3 nucleotides are TGTGCCATCAGTGACTCGTCCCCCAGTTGGCAGTTCTTC.

The CDR3 spells CASSVRGEAYNEQFF. CDR3 sequence (DNA): TGTGCCAGCAGCGTCCGGGGTGAAGCCTACAATGAGCAGTTCTTC. The J gene is TRBJ2-1, the V gene TRBV9; a weak D match, TRBD2 (5 bases). Germline assignment: CDR1 SGDLS and CDR2 YYNGEE. The CDR3 length is 15 residues. The V end lost 2 bases, the J end lost 2 bases, and 11 bases lay between the germline ends.